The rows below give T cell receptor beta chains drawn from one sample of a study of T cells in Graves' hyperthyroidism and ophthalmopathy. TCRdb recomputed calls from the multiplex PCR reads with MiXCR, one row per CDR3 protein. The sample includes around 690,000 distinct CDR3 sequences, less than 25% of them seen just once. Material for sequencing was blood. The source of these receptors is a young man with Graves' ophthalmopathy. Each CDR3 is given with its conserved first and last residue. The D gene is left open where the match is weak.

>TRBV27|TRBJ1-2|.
CASRDSGTVGYTF
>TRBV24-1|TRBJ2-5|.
CATGGGRETQYF
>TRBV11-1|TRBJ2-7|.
CASSFEGNSYEQYF
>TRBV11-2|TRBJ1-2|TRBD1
CASSFPQGAVDGYTF
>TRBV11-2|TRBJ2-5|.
CASSLDRQETQYF
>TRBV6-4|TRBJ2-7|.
CASRPQQGPPAYEQYF
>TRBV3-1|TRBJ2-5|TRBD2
CASRAGLAGGRETQYF
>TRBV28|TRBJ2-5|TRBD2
CASSPGLAGGAETQYF
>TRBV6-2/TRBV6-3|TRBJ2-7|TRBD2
CASRSGGSSYEQYF
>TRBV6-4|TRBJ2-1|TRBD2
CASSWTPPTSVSYNEQFF
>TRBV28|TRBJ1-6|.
CATTGRVLGSPLHF
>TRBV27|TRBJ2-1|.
CASSFPRQGRVEQFF
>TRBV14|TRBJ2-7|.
CASSQQGLLWEQYF
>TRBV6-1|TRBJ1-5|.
CASSDDRSVQPQHF
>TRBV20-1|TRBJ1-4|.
CSAWSMSATNEKLFF
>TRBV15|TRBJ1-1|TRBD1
CATKPGQALMNTEAFF
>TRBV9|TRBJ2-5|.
CASSANGEAQYF
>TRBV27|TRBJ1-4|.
CASSFSVEANEKLFF
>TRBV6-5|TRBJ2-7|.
CASSYTRLGGPYEQYF
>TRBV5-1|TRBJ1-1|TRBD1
CASSLGQGVWTEAFF
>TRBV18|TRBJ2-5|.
CASSPAMEETQYF
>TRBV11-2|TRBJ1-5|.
CASSDTGGYQPQHF
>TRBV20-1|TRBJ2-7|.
CSAPTGEGDEQYF
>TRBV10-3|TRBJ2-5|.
CAISEVLRGSETQYF
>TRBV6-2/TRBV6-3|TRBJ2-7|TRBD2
CASSYVGAGEQYF
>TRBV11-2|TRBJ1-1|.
CASSLGVTGYGTEAFF
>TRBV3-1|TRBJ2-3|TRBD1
CASSSRTGGAYTQYF
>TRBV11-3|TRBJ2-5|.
CADFAGETQYF
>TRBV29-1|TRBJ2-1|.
CSVERVRSPSNEQFF
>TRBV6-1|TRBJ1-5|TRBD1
CASRAGTALNQPQHF
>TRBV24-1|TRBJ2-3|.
CATSDPSLGSTDTQYF
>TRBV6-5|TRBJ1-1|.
CASSYSMQTHTEAFF
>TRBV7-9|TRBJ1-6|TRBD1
CASSYNGQGLNSPLHF
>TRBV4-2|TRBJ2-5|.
CASSQSSQRASIETQYF
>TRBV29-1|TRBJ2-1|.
CSVEWPLHEQFF
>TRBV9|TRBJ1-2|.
CASRDNSFDYTF
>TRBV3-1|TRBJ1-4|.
CASSQSSEEEKLFF
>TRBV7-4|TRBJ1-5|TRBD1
CASSPWTGRYSNQPQHF
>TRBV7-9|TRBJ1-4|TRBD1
CASSLQGINEKLFF
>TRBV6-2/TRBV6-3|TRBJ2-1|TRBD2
CASSFAGTSGVNEQFF
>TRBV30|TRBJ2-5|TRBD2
CAWSWPSGLIQETQYF
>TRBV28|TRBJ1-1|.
CASSPWTLEGTEAFF
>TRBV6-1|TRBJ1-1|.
CATAGGGTEAFF
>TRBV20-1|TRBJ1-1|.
CSATLPRGTSNTEAFF
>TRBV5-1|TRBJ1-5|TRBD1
CASSLEGADQPQHF
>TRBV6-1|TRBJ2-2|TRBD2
CASSPPGLAGVGTGELFF
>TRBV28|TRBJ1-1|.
CASSYPGGNTEAFF
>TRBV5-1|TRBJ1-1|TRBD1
CASRRTPTGANTEAFF
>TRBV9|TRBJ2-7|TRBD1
CASSETGGLDEQYF
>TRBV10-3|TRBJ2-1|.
CAISDLLEYNEQFF
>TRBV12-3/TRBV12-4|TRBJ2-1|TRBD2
CASSPAAGTGTGTSAYNEQFF
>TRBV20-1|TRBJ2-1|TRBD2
CSASSGTSYNEQFF
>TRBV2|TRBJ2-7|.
CASSELLEDPYEQYF
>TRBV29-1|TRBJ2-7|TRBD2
CSVGLAGMYEQYF
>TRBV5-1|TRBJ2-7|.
CASSTQQGSSYEQYF